Following are 14 T cell receptor beta chains from one sample sequenced in a study of T cell repertoires in cytomegalovirus infection. TCRdb re-analysed the reads in MiXCR, keeping a single row per CDR3 protein. Of some 300,000 distinct CDR3 sequences listed, about 9.2% are singletons. The sample consisted of PBMCs. These receptors all stem from a human donor in good health (CMV status not recorded). Some clones in this sample may be carry-over from other donors' samples.

This clonotype has ten or more counts. J is TRBJ2-1 and V is TRBV7-6; TRBD2 is a possible D gene (5 bases). Trimming took off 4 bases at V and 8 bases at J, with 12 bases between the two ends. Germline CDR1 reads SGHVS; CDR2 reads FNYEAQ. The CDR3 has 13 residues. The CDR3, as DNA: TGTGCCAGCAGCTCCTACTTTAGCGATGAGCAGTTCTTC. Protein: CASSSYFSDEQFF.

In this sample, this clonotype turned up many times. The chain joins TRBV6-6 to TRBJ1-3; 9 bases are a match to TRBD1. The CDR3 is 17 amino acids. The trim removed 6 bases at V and 4 bases at J, leaving 13 bases unmatched. Germline V lookup: CDR1 MNHNY, CDR2 SVGAGI (reference sequence). The CDR3 protein is CASRSPAGTGSGNTIYF. The CDR3 nucleotides read TGTGCCAGCAGATCCCCTGCCGGGACAGGGTCCGGAAACACCATATATTTT.

This clonotype was seen ten or more times. The chain joins TRBV6-2 or TRBV6-3 to TRBJ1-1; 7 bases map to TRBD1. V gave up 10 bases and J gave up 3 bases; unmatched junction bases: 8. Germline CDR1 MNHEY, CDR2 SVGEGT. CDR3 length: 13 amino acids. The CDR3 coding sequence is TGTGCCATTACCGACAGGGATTACACTGAAGCTTTCTTT. Translation: CAITDRDYTEAFF.

This clonotype was seen a few times. The chain has TRBV20-1 and TRBJ2-2; D is uncertain. The germline CDR1 and CDR2 sequences are DFQATT and SNEGSKA (reference sequence). CDR3 length: 14 amino acids. V lost 5 bases and J lost 1, with 11 bases in between. CDR3 loop: CSAWSEMNTGELFF. The CDR3 DNA is TGCAGTGCTTGGTCGGAAATGAACACCGGGGAGCTGTTTTTT.

This clonotype was seen at least ten times. This chain links TRBV7-2 with TRBJ2-2; 10 bases align to TRBD2. V trimming: 3 bases; J trimming: 7 bases; junction bases outside the gene matches: 8. The CDR3 is 16 amino acids. Germline V gene data show CDR1 as SGHTA and CDR2 as FQGNSA. DNA of the CDR3: TGTGCCAGCAGCTTGAGCGGGGGGGCCTACGGCGGGGAGCTGTTTTTT. Translated: CASSLSGGAYGGELFF.

This clonotype has more than one count but fewer than ten. This chain joins TRBV27 and TRBJ2-5; either TRBD1 or TRBD2 may supply D (6 bases each). The CDR3 loop spans 16 amino acids. V shed 0 bases and J shed 4 bases, with 15 bases lying between them. Germline V gives CDR1 MNHEY, CDR2 SMNVEV (reference sequence). The CDR3 is CASSLSGGTVGETQYF. Written as DNA, the CDR3 is TGTGCCAGCAGTTTATCGGGGGGCACAGTGGGAGAGACCCAGTACTTC.

This clonotype was seen at least ten times. The chain joins TRBV14 to TRBJ2-7; no clear D gene. The CDR3 extends over 14 amino acids. Between the trimmed V and J ends, which lost 4 bases and 0 bases, there was a span of 10 bases. Germline V gene lookup returns CDR1 SGHDN and CDR2 FVKESK. DNA for the CDR3: TGTGCCAGCAGCCTCCTCGGCAACTCCTACGAGCAGTACTTC. Encoded protein: CASSLLGNSYEQYF.

The gene calls are TRBV6-5 and TRBJ2-2, with 10 bases identical to TRBD2. V shed 0 bases and J 0 bases; nucleotides not matched to a gene: 1. CDR1 and CDR2 from the germline V gene are MNHEY and SVGAGI. The CDR3 extends over 17 amino acids. The CDR3 reads CASSYSSGGTNTGELFF. The CDR3 bases are TGTGCCAGCAGTTACTCTAGCGGGGGGACGAACACCGGGGAGCTGTTTTTT.

This clonotype was recorded many times. The rearrangement uses TRBV7-2 and TRBJ2-1; no definite D call. The V and J ends lost 2 bases and 7 bases respectively, with 6 bases between them. The CDR3 sequence is 12 residues long. Germline V gene data show CDR1 as SGHTA and CDR2 as FQGNSA. The DNA of the CDR3 is TGTGCCAGCAGCTTAAATACTAATGAGCAGTTCTTC. Residues: CASSLNTNEQFF.

This clonotype was detected ten times or more. This chain connects TRBV28 to TRBJ1-1, with D unresolved. Trimming pared 5 bases from V and 1 base from J, leaving 11 bases between. CDR3 length: 14 amino acids. CDR1 and CDR2 (germline): MDHEN, SYDVKM. This CDR3 reads CASSPVGGNTEAFF. DNA of the CDR3: TGTGCCAGCAGTCCCGTAGGCGGGAACACTGAAGCTTTCTTT.

The chain carries TRBV6-6 and TRBJ2-7; 7 bases align to TRBD1. CDR1 MNHNY and CDR2 SVGAGI come from the germline V gene (reference sequence). V lost 6 bases, J lost 1 base, and 6 bases stayed unmatched. This CDR3 is 14 amino acids long. In DNA form, the CDR3 reads TGTGCCAGCAGGGACACGGGACAGTCCTACGAGCAGTACGTC. Amino acids: CASRDTGQSYEQYV.

The rearrangement joins TRBV20-1 to TRBJ2-7; 7 positions match TRBD1. Germline V gene data show CDR1 as DFQATT and CDR2 as SNEGSKA (reference sequence). The junction had 9 bases not matched to a gene; V was cut back by 3 bases and J by 1 base. The CDR3 loop spans 15 amino acids. DNA for the CDR3: TGCAGTGCTAGTCCCGGACAGGTGGTTTCCTACGAGCAGTACTTC. This sequence encodes CSASPGQVVSYEQYF.

This clonotype appeared many times. CDR3 in amino acids: CASGTGSSGANVLTF. In DNA form, the CDR3 reads TGTGCCAGTGGGACAGGAAGCTCTGGGGCCAACGTCCTGACTTTC. V gene TRBV28 combines with J gene TRBJ2-6, with TRBD1 identical over 8 bases. CDR1 is MDHEN, CDR2 SYDVKM, per germline. V dropped 9 bases and J dropped 0; count of bases not matched to a gene: 4. This CDR3 is 15 amino acids long.

This clonotype was found many times. The V and J genes are TRBV12-5 and TRBJ2-7; D tentatively reads TRBD1 or TRBD2 (5 bases each). Looked up from germline, CDR1 is LGHNT and CDR2 is FRNRAP. V was cut by 8 bases and J by 0 bases, with 11 bases left in between. The CDR3 is 13 residues long. The chain's CDR3 is CASRDGNSYEQYF. CDR3 nucleotides: TGTGCTAGTCGGGACGGAAACTCCTACGAGCAGTACTTC.